These T cell receptor beta chains were read from a single sample in a study of blood T cell repertoires in COVID-19. Only in-frame clones appear in the TCRdb table, and some are missing; sequencing was by immunoSEQ multiplex PCR. The sample carries approximately 200,000 clones, roughly three quarters recorded once. Sequencing used peripheral blood. Receptors were obtained from a woman aged 40 to 50 with COVID-19, enrolled during active disease. Each CDR3 is given without its conserved first and last residue. A D gene is named only where the DNA matches it firmly.

V	D	CDR3
TRBV6-1	-	ASSPRGLSNQPQH
TRBV4-3	TRBD1	ASSFSGTGENSPLH
TRBV18	-	ASSGGYYEQY
TRBV27	-	ASSSGLRQNTEAF
TRBV27	-	ASSSPLKPDTEAF
TRBV18	TRBD2	ASSPGLASTDTQY
TRBV3-1/TRBV3-2	TRBD1	ASSQVGTGVNEQF
TRBV5-5	-	ASSIAMTGLSYEQY
TRBV5-4	-	ASRAGTNTEAF
TRBV19	TRBD1	ASMRTGDLAEQF
TRBV5-4	TRBD1	ASSSGPTGGTDTQY
TRBV18	-	ASSSNGPGGYGYT
TRBV10-3	-	AISEESLDQPQH